This T cell receptor beta chain is drawn from a study of T-cell memory formation after mild COVID-19. Study-level results: CD4/CD8 balance held among clones contracting day 15 to 85, and later expanders leaned CD4+. Pre-infection memory contained some responding clones, which suggested that cross-reactive memory had joined.

This CDR3 contains 15 residues. CDR1 is SGHTA and CDR2 is FQGNSA in the germline V gene. After removal of 6 bases from V and 2 bases from J, the junction contained 3 bases not matched to a gene. A single record per CDR3 protein comes from TCRdb applying MiXCR to the 5' RACE reads. The sample has about 440,000 distinct CDR3 sequences, about 19% seen once. Regarding this clonotype: What it recognizes is unknown.

This sequence joins TRBV7-2 and TRBJ2-1; 11 nucleotides align to TRBD2. This receptor was identified in an adult woman who had mild COVID-19 (a few samples of this study predate the infection). Cell type and time point are not known. Material: PBMCs or a T cell subset sorted from them (not recorded which). CDR3 region: CASRRLAGTYNEQFF. CDR3 sequence (DNA): TGTGCCAGCAGACGACTAGCGGGAACCTACAATGAGCAGTTCTTC. The entire variable domain, with the rest obtained from reference TRBV7-2 and TRBJ2-1, is as follows: GAGVSQSPSNKVTEKGKDVELRCDPISGHTALYWYRQSLGQGLEFLIYFQGNSAPDKSGLPSDRFSAERTGGSVSTLTIQRTQQEDSAVYLCASRRLAGTYNEQFFGPGTRLTVL.